This entry concerns a single T cell receptor beta chain. The sample is drawn from a study of PD-L1 blockade in urothelial cancer. Study background: About 90% of the roughly 29 patients were men who had bladder-origin urothelial cancer. Analysis of blood occurred 3 weeks (second dose) and 6 weeks after treatment start.

This CDR3 spans 16 amino acids. V gave up 1 base and J gave up 3 bases; unmatched junction bases: 3. The germline V gene encodes CDR1 SGHNT and CDR2 YYREEE (reference sequence). What went into each PCR as a spike was synthetic TCR analog templates. The data were produced by immunoSEQ multiplex PCR, yet TCRdb's version contains in-frame clones alone and is incomplete. The table includes about 38,000 clones, around nine tenths detected once. The TCR originated in a man between 65 and 85 years old with urothelial cancer. Sequenced here: PBMCs, sampled around atezolizumab (anti-PD-L1) treatment. The chain combines TRBV5-4 with TRBJ2-3; 12 nucleotides align to TRBD2. The CDR3 DNA sequence: TGTGCCAGCAGCTTGAGGACTAGCGGGAAAACAGATACGCAGTATTTT. Its translation: CASSLRTSGKTDTQYF.